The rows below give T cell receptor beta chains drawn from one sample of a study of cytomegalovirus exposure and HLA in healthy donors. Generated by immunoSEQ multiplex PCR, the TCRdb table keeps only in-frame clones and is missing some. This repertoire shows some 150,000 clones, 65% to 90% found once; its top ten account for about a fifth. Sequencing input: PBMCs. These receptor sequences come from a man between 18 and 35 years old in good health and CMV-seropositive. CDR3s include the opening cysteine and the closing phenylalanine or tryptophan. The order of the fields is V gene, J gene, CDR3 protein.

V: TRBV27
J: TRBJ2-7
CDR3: CASSLFPSGAPYEQYF

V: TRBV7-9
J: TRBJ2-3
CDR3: CASSLQFGGGRLSTDTQYF

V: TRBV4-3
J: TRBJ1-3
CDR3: CASSQVNSRISGNTIYF

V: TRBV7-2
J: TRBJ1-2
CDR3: CASSPDRRVLYGYTF

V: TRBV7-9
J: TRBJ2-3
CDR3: CASRDRGDTQYF

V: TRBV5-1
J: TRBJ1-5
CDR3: CASSFGSDRVPVRNQHF

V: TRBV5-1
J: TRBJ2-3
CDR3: CASSLGDYKDTQYF

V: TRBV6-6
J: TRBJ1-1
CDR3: CASSPRQGVDTEAFF

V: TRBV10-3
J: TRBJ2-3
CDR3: CATQAGSTDTQYF

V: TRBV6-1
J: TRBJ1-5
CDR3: CASRARNQPQHF